This T cell receptor (beta chain) was identified in a study of somatic mutations in cytotoxic T cells in rheumatoid arthritis. The study, taken as a whole, reports: A single CD8+ clone exceeded 20% of CD8+ cells in about an eighth of the 65 patients. What antigens the expanded CD8+ clones targeted remained unknown. Levels of CD8+ T-cell clonality in rheumatoid arthritis patients were statistically indistinguishable from those seen in age-matched healthy controls, with no significant difference.

V was clipped by 5 bases and J by 0 bases, with 10 bases between them. From germline, CDR1 is ENHRY and CDR2 SYGVKD. CDR3 size: 15 residues. With regard to this clone: Its target is not known.

Positive magnetic bead selection was used to isolate CD4+ and CD8+ cells; purity was checked by flow cytometry. The protocol was immunoSEQ multiplex PCR, while the TCRdb copy is restricted to in-frame clones and leaves out a portion. Of around 19,000 clones listed, over 75% are singletons. The TCR was taken from an adult with rheumatoid arthritis. The sample taken for sequencing was CD8+ T cells sorted from blood. This rearrangement joins TRBV10-3 to TRBJ1-4; D ambiguous. Here the CDR3 reads CAISLDRATNEKLFF. DNA for the CDR3: TGTGCCATCAGTCTCGACCGCGCAACTAATGAAAAACTGTTTTTT.